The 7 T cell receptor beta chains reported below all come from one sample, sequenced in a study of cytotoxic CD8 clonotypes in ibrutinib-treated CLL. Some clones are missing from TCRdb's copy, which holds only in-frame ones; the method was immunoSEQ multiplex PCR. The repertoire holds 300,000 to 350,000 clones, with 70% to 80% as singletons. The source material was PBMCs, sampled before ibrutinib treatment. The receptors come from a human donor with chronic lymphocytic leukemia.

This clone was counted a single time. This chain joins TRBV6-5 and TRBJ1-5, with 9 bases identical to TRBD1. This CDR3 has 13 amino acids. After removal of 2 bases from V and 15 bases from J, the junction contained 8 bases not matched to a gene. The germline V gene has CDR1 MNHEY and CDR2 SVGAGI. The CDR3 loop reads CASSYATGGPRHF. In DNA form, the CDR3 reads TGTGCCAGCAGTTACGCAACAGGGGGCCCACGGCATTTT.

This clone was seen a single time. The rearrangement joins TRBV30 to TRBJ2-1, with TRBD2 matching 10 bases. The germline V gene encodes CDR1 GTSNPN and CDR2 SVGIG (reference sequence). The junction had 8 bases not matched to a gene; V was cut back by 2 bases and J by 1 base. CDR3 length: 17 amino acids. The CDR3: CAWSKLAGKLSYNEQFF. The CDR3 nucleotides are TGTGCCTGGAGTAAACTAGCGGGAAAGTTATCCTACAATGAGCAGTTCTTC.

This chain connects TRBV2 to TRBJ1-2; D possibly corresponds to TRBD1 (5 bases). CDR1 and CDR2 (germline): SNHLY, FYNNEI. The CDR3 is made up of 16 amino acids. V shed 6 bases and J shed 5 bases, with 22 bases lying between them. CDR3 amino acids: CASSQNRGGEGYGYTF. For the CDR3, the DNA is TGTGCCAGCAGCCAAAACCGGGGAGGGGAAGGGTATGGCTACACCTTC.

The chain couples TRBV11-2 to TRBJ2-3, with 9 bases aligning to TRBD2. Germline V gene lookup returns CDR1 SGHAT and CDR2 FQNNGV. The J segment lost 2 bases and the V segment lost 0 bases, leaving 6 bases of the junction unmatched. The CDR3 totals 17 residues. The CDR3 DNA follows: TGTGCCAGCAGCTTAGATCGGTCTAGCGGGGTCACAGATACGCAGTATTTT. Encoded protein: CASSLDRSSGVTDTQYF.

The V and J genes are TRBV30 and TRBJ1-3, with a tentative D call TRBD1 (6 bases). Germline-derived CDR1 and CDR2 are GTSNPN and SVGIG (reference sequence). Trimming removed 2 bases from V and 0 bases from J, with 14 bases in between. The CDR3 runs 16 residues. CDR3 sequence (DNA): TGTGCCTGGAGTCTGCGACAGGTAGTCTCTGGAAACACCATATATTTT. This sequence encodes CAWSLRQVVSGNTIYF.

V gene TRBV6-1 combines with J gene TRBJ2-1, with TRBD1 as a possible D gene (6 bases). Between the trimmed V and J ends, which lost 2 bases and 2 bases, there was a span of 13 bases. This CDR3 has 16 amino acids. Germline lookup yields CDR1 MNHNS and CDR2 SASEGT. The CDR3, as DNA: TGTGCCAGCAGTGAATTTCCCAGGGGCGCCTACAATGAGCAGTTCTTC. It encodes CASSEFPRGAYNEQFF.

CDR3 in DNA: TGTGCCAGCTGGCCCGGGGTAGCGGGGTACAATGAGCAGTTCTTC. Its translation: CASWPGVAGYNEQFF. The rearrangement joins TRBV6-5 to TRBJ2-1, with 8 bases that match TRBD2. J lost 4 bases, V lost 8 bases, and 10 bases had no gene match. The CDR3 loop spans 15 amino acids. Germline V gene data show CDR1 as MNHEY and CDR2 as SVGAGI.